This T cell receptor beta chain emerged from a study of T cell responses to AZD1222 COVID-19 vaccine. Using immunoSEQ multiplex PCR, the repertoire was profiled, and TCRdb retains in-frame clones only, with some absent. The sample records around 120,000 clones, about nine tenths being singletons. V was cut by 5 bases and J by 7 bases, with 15 bases left in between. The CDR3 contains 13 residues. Per the germline V gene, CDR1 is SQVTM and CDR2 is ANQGSEA. The sequenced sample was peripheral blood, obtained on day 0 of AZD1222 vaccination. The V gene is TRBV29-1, the J gene TRBJ2-1; the D is unclear. The TCR originated in an adult in good health. CDR3 in DNA: TGCAGCGTTAGCCCCGATGACGGAAATGAGCAGTTCTTC. Translating it yields CSVSPDDGNEQFF.